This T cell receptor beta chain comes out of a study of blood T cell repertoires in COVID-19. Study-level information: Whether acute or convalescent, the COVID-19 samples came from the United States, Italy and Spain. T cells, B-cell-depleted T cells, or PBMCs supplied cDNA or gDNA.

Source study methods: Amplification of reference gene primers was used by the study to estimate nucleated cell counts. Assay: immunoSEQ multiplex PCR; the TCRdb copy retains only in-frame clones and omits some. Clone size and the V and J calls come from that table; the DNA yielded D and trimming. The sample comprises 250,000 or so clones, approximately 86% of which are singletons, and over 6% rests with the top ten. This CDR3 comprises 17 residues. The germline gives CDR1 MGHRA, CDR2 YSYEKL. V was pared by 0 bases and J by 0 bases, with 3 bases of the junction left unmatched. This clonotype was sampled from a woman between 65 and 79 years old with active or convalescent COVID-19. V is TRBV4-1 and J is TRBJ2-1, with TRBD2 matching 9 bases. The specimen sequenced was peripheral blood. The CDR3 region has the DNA TGCGCCAGCAGCCAAGATCTGCGGGGGGGCTCCTACAATGAGCAGTTCTTC. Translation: CASSQDLRGGSYNEQFF.